This T cell receptor beta chain was retrieved from a study of CDR3 diversity in severe acne. The V gene end was trimmed by 5 bases and the J gene end by 7 bases; junction bases not matched to a gene: 9. The germline V gene has CDR1 LNHDA and CDR2 SQIVND (reference sequence). CDR3 length: 15 amino acids. TCRdb re-analysed the PCR reads in MiXCR, keeping a single row per CDR3 protein. Of over 100,000 distinct CDR3 sequences detected, around 53% appear once; the ten largest clones hold 9.5% to 15%. The genes are TRBV19 and TRBJ2-2; 8 positions agree with TRBD2. Sequencing was carried out using blood. The sequence came from a male donor with acne. CDR3 region: CASSGTGTSGGELFF. In DNA, the CDR3 is TGTGCCAGTAGTGGTACCGGGACTAGTGGCGGGGAGCTGTTTTTT.